These 29 T cell receptor beta chains share one sample of origin, sequenced in a study of T cell responses to AZD1222 COVID-19 vaccine. Assay used: immunoSEQ multiplex PCR; TCRdb lists only in-frame clones, some missing. The data show approximately 130,000 clones, approximately 92% seen once. The sample here was peripheral blood, taken 28 days after the second AZD1222 dose. These receptors were taken from an adult who received the AZD1222 COVID-19 vaccine.

This chain joins TRBV4-1 and TRBJ2-2, with unresolved D. The CDR3 runs to 16 residues. V lost 0 bases, J lost 7 bases, and 15 bases lay in between. CDR1 and CDR2 from the germline V gene are MGHRA and YSYEKL. In DNA, the CDR3 is TGCGCCAGCAGCCAAGAAATCCGTACGGATGTCGGGGAGCTGTTTTTT. Translating it yields CASSQEIRTDVGELFF.

J is TRBJ2-2 and V is TRBV27; the match to TRBD1 covers 7 bases. Germline trimming cut 6 bases from V and 6 bases from J; bases unmatched to any gene: 7. The CDR3 runs 14 residues. Germline CDR1 MNHEY, CDR2 SMNVEV (reference sequence). As DNA, the CDR3 is TGTGCCAGCAGCAAGACAGGGTACCCCGGGGAGCTGTTTTTT. It codes for CASSKTGYPGELFF.

A single count supports this clone. The rearrangement joins TRBV27 to TRBJ1-2; TRBD1 matches 9 bases. Germline values: CDR1 MNHEY, CDR2 SMNVEV (reference sequence). The V and J ends lost 3 bases and 2 bases, in that order; junction bases with no gene match: 4. The CDR3 length is 15 residues. The CDR3 DNA reads TGTGCCAGCAGTTTCCGGACAGGGGAAAACTATGGCTACACCTTC. Translating it yields CASSFRTGENYGYTF.

The rearrangement joins TRBV2 to TRBJ1-4; 8 nucleotides align to TRBD1. Trimming took 7 bases from V and 8 from J; bases not matched to a gene: 12. CDR1 and CDR2 (germline): SNHLY, FYNNEI. The CDR3 sequence is 15 residues long. The DNA of the CDR3 is TGTGCCAGCACCTTTTCCGGGACAGGAGGGGAAAAACTGTTTTTT. Translation: CASTFSGTGGEKLFF. The variable domain in full, completed from reference TRBV2 and TRBJ1-4, reads EPEVTQTPSHQVTQMGQEVILRCVPISNHLYFYWYRQILGQKVEFLVSFYNNEISEKSEIFDDQFSVERPDGSNFTLKIRSTKLEDSAMYFCASTFSGTGGEKLFFGSGTQLSVL.

V gene TRBV28 combines with J gene TRBJ2-3, with 8 bases fitting TRBD2. CDR3 size: 14 residues. J gave up 2 bases and V 3 bases, and 1 base lay outside the gene matches. The germline CDR1 and CDR2 sequences are MDHEN and SYDVKM. CDR3 nucleotide sequence: TGTGCCAGCAGTTTCGGGAGGGTCACAGATACGCAGTATTTT. Its translation: CASSFGRVTDTQYF.

V is TRBV5-8 and J is TRBJ2-1; 10 bases are a match to TRBD2. Per the germline V gene, CDR1 is SGHTS and CDR2 is YDEGEE. After removal of 5 bases from V and 6 bases from J, the junction contained 8 bases not matched to a gene. This CDR3 region has 15 residues. CDR3 region: CASRVVGLAFNEQFF. CDR3 DNA: TGTGCCAGCAGAGTGGTGGGACTAGCGTTCAATGAGCAGTTCTTC.

The chain uses TRBV7-9 and TRBJ1-1; D not resolved. This CDR3 spans 14 amino acids. Germline V gene lookup returns CDR1 SEHNR and CDR2 FQNEAQ (reference sequence). The V and J ends lost 5 bases and 6 bases respectively, with 16 bases between them. CDR3 loop: CASSPGLIGAEAFF. For the CDR3, the DNA is TGTGCCAGCAGCCCCGGACTGATCGGGGCTGAAGCTTTCTTT.

The rearrangement links TRBV19 to TRBJ2-1; 10 positions match TRBD2. Germline CDR1 and CDR2: LNHDA and SQIVND (reference sequence). The J segment lost 6 bases and the V segment lost 5 bases, leaving 4 bases of the junction unmatched. The CDR3 covers 14 residues. In DNA, the CDR3 is TGTGCCAGTAGTCACACTAGCGGGGTCAATGAGCAGTTCTTC. Translated: CASSHTSGVNEQFF.

V usage is TRBV28 and J usage is TRBJ2-7; no clear D gene. The CDR3 consists of 11 residues. Trimming pared 6 bases from V and 6 bases from J, leaving 9 bases between. Per the germline V gene, CDR1 is MDHEN and CDR2 is SYDVKM. The CDR3 loop reads CASRSDLEQYF. The CDR3 coding sequence is TGTGCCAGCAGGTCTGACCTCGAGCAGTACTTC. The whole variable domain, remainder taken from reference TRBV28 and TRBJ2-7, is DVKVTQSSRYLVKRTGEKVFLECVQDMDHENMFWYRQDPGLGLRLIYFSYDVKMKEKGDIPEGYSVSREKKERFSLILESASTNQTSMYLCASRSDLEQYFGPGTRLTVT.

The gene calls are TRBV9 and TRBJ1-2; 8 bases line up with TRBD1. CDR1 is SGDLS and CDR2 is YYNGEE in the germline V gene. After removal of 3 bases from V and 7 bases from J, the junction contained 14 bases not matched to a gene. The CDR3 covers 16 residues. CDR3 bases: TGTGCCAGCAGCGGGATACTTCGGACAGGGACTAGTGGCTACACCTTC. It yields the protein CASSGILRTGTSGYTF. Full variable domain (remainder filled in from reference TRBV9 and TRBJ1-2): DSGVTQTPKHLITATGQRVTLRCSPRSGDLSVYWYQQSLDQGLQFLIQYYNGEERAKGNILERFSAQQFPDLHSELNLSSLELGDSALYFCASSGILRTGTSGYTFGSGTRLTVV.

This chain connects TRBV2 to TRBJ2-1; D may correspond to TRBD1 or TRBD2 (5 bases each). Germline V gives CDR1 SNHLY, CDR2 FYNNEI. This CDR3 is built from 14 residues. V was cut by 6 bases and J by 5 bases, with 14 bases left in between. CDR3 amino acids: CASSVLGRNNEQFF. CDR3 in DNA: TGTGCCAGCAGCGTACTGGGACGGAACAATGAGCAGTTCTTC.

The rearrangement joins TRBV30 to TRBJ1-1; TRBD1 might be the D (5 bases). The CDR3 consists of 13 residues. CDR1 and CDR2 from the germline V gene are GTSNPN and SVGIG (reference sequence). With 5 bases removed from V and 5 bases from J, the gap between germline ends came to 15 bases. The CDR3 nucleotides are TGTGCCTGGGGGGGGGAGGAGAGGACTGAAGCTTTCTTT. This encodes CAWGGEERTEAFF. The whole variable domain, filled in from reference TRBV30 and TRBJ1-1, reads SQTIHQWPATLVQPVGSPLSLECTVEGTSNPNLYWYRQAAGRGLQLLFYSVGIGQISSEVPQNLSASRPQDRQFILSSKKLLLSDSGFYLCAWGGEERTEAFFGQGTRLTVV.

V gene TRBV30 combines with J gene TRBJ1-6; D is undetermined. There are 15 residues in the CDR3. Germline V gene sequence: CDR1 GTSNPN, CDR2 SVGIG (reference sequence). V was trimmed by 2 bases and J by 8 bases, leaving 16 bases between them. The CDR3 sequence: CAWSFGSTRDSPLHF. For the CDR3, the DNA is TGTGCCTGGAGTTTCGGCAGTACCCGGGATTCACCCCTCCACTTT.

The chain joins TRBV7-9 to TRBJ1-2; D ambiguous. V lost 5 bases and J 5 bases, leaving 9 bases between the germline ends. CDR1 is SEHNR and CDR2 is FQNEAQ in the germline V gene (reference sequence). The CDR3 has 12 amino acids. Written as DNA, the CDR3 is TGTGCCAGCAGCCCGCCCCGTTATGGCTACACCTTC. Translation gives CASSPPRYGYTF. The full variable domain, rest sourced from reference TRBV7-9 and TRBJ1-2, is DTGVSQNPRHKITKRGQNVTFRCDPISEHNRLYWYRQTLGQGPEFLTYFQNEAQLEKSRLLSDRFSAERPKGSFSTLEIQRTEQGDSAMYLCASSPPRYGYTFGSGTRLTVV.

This clone was seen a few times. The rearrangement links TRBV7-2 to TRBJ1-2; D unclear. Germline assignment: CDR1 SGHTA and CDR2 FQGNSA. Trimming removed 3 bases at V and 0 bases at J, with 11 bases between. The CDR3 runs to 15 residues. The CDR3 sequence: CASSLTLVANYGYTF. The CDR3 bases are TGTGCCAGCAGCTTGACACTCGTAGCTAACTATGGCTACACCTTC.

V usage is TRBV7-3 and J usage is TRBJ2-5; D gene uncertain. Deletions cut 2 bases from V and 1 base from J, with 5 bases between. Germline values: CDR1 SGHTA, CDR2 FQGTGA. This CDR3 contains 13 residues. CDR3 coding DNA: TGTGCCAGCAGCTTACTTTCCCAAGAGACCCAGTACTTC. It yields the protein CASSLLSQETQYF.

The genes are TRBV7-2 and TRBJ1-5; 11 bases fit TRBD1. The V and J ends lost 0 bases and 1 base, in that order; junction bases with no gene match: 5. Looked up from germline, CDR1 is SGHTA and CDR2 is FQGNSA. The length of the CDR3 is 18 residues. CDR3 region: CASSLAGTGGGSNQPQHF. The CDR3 nucleotides are TGTGCCAGCAGCTTAGCGGGGACAGGGGGAGGGAGCAATCAGCCCCAGCATTTT.

The chain couples TRBV7-9 to TRBJ2-3; 10 bases line up with TRBD2. The CDR3 is made up of 15 amino acids. Trimming cost V 5 bases and J 0 bases; bases outside gene matches: 2. Per germline, CDR1 SEHNR and CDR2 FQNEAQ (reference sequence). CDR3 loop: CASSLTSGSTDTQYF. The CDR3, as DNA: TGTGCCAGCAGCCTGACTAGCGGGAGCACAGATACGCAGTATTTT.

The V and J genes are TRBV16 and TRBJ2-3; 8 positions agree with TRBD2. Germline V CDR1 and CDR2: KGHSY, FQNENV. The junction had 9 bases not matched to a gene; V was cut back by 6 bases and J by 4 bases. The CDR3 is made up of 15 amino acids. CDR3 sequence reads: CASSFFRGGADTQYF. CDR3 DNA sequence: TGTGCCAGCAGTTTCTTCCGGGGGGGCGCAGATACGCAGTATTTT.

V is TRBV19 and J is TRBJ1-2; perhaps TRBD1 as D (5 bases). CDR1 LNHDA and CDR2 SQIVND come from the germline V gene (reference sequence). Trimming pared 3 bases from V and 5 bases from J, leaving 13 bases between. The CDR3 sequence is 14 residues long. This CDR3 is CASSIADSPYGYTF. CDR3 sequence (DNA): TGTGCCAGTAGTATCGCCGACAGCCCGTATGGCTACACCTTC. The variable domain in full, with the rest retrieved from reference TRBV19 and TRBJ1-2, is DGGITQSPKYLFRKEGQNVTLSCEQNLNHDAMYWYRQDPGQGLRLIYYSQIVNDFQKGDIAEGYSVSREKKESFPLTVTSAQKNPTAFYLCASSIADSPYGYTFGSGTRLTVV.

The CDR3 loop reads CSAERGGKGQFF. In nucleotides, the CDR3 is TGCAGCGCCGAGCGGGGCGGGAAAGGGCAGTTCTTC. V is TRBV29-1 and J is TRBJ2-1, with 7 bases fitting TRBD2. V gave up 7 bases and J gave up 12 bases; unmatched junction bases: 12. This CDR3 is built from 12 residues. Germline CDR1 is SQVTM and CDR2 is ANQGSEA.

The V and J genes are TRBV7-9 and TRBJ2-7; the D call may be TRBD1 or TRBD2 (5 bases each). The CDR3 covers 13 residues. CDR1 and CDR2 from the germline V gene are SEHNR and FQNEAQ (reference sequence). V lost 5 bases and J 6 bases, leaving 14 bases between the germline ends. The CDR3 spells CASSLSRDGEQYF. Written as DNA, the CDR3 is TGTGCCAGCAGCCTAAGCCGGGACGGCGAGCAGTACTTC.

This rearrangement joins TRBV5-1 to TRBJ2-5; 9 bases match TRBD2. Germline V gene data show CDR1 as SGHRS and CDR2 as YFSETQ. The CDR3 is 15 amino acids. Trimming removed 4 bases from V and 1 base from J; junction bases left unmatched: 5. The chain's CDR3 is CASSDQTSGQETQYF. The CDR3, as DNA: TGCGCCAGCAGCGACCAGACTAGCGGCCAAGAGACCCAGTACTTC.

This clone was counted once. The chain links TRBV5-1 to TRBJ1-1; D not certain. V dropped 2 bases and J dropped 5 bases, with 19 bases sitting between them. Germline CDR1 reads SGHRS; CDR2 reads YFSETQ. This CDR3 spans 16 amino acids. CDR3 region: CASSFSIFGKDTEAFF. The CDR3 bases are TGCGCCAGCAGCTTTTCAATCTTCGGAAAGGATACTGAAGCTTTCTTT.

This clone appeared once. The genes are TRBV12-5 and TRBJ2-5; D gene ambiguous. Germline CDR1 LGHNT, CDR2 FRNRAP. Trimming cost V 2 bases and J 1 base, with 2 bases left between them. The CDR3 is made up of 12 amino acids. CDR3 in DNA: TGTGCTAGTGGTTTGACCCAAGAGACCCAGTACTTC. Translation gives CASGLTQETQYF.

V gene TRBV6-2 or TRBV6-3 combines with J gene TRBJ2-2; 10 nucleotides match TRBD2. With 4 bases clipped from V and 1 base from J, the junction kept 0 bases outside the gene matches. The CDR3 spans 15 residues. Germline CDR1 reads MNHEY; CDR2 reads SVGEGT. CDR3 bases: TGTGCCAGCAGTTGGACTAGCGGGAACACCGGGGAGCTGTTTTTT. This translates into CASSWTSGNTGELFF.

The gene calls are TRBV12-5 and TRBJ2-1, with D hard to call. From germline, CDR1 is LGHNT and CDR2 FRNRAP. Trimming cost V 0 bases and J 9 bases, with 12 bases left between them. This CDR3 spans 14 amino acids. The CDR3 nucleotides read TGTGCTAGTGGTTTGGTACCCCCAATCGGTGAGCAGTTCTTC. It is translated as CASGLVPPIGEQFF. The entire variable domain, with the rest obtained from reference TRBV12-5 and TRBJ2-1, is as follows: DARVTQTPRHKVTEMGQEVTMRCQPILGHNTVFWYRQTMMQGLELLAYFRNRAPLDDSGMPKDRFSAEMPDATLATLKIQPSEPRDSAVYFCASGLVPPIGEQFFGPGTRLTVL.

The V call is TRBV27, the J call TRBJ2-2, with TRBD2 identical over 8 bases. CDR3 size: 16 residues. Germline CDR1 and CDR2: MNHEY and SMNVEV (reference sequence). V lost 7 bases and J lost 0; bases outside the gene matches: 7. Here the CDR3 DNA reads TGTGCCAGCAAAAAAGGACTAGCAGCGAACACCGGGGAGCTGTTTTTT. It codes for CASKKGLAANTGELFF.

V and J are TRBV2 and TRBJ1-5; tentatively, D is TRBD1 (5 bases). This CDR3 is 13 amino acids long. Per the germline V gene, CDR1 is SNHLY and CDR2 is FYNNEI. Trimming took off 7 bases at V and 5 bases at J, with 12 bases between the two ends. The CDR3 DNA is TGTGCCAGCATGGGGGAAGTTTATCAGCCCCAGCATTTT. Its protein is CASMGEVYQPQHF.